Below, 19 T cell receptor beta chains from the same sample are listed, as sequenced in a study of somatic mutations in cytotoxic T cells in rheumatoid arthritis. Some clones are missing from TCRdb's copy, which holds only in-frame ones; the method was immunoSEQ multiplex PCR. The sample carries under 8,000 clones, approximately 90% recorded once. Material for sequencing was CD8+ T cells sorted from blood. Source of these receptors: a woman between 65 and 79 years old with rheumatoid arthritis.

The chain recombines TRBV2 with TRBJ2-5; 10 bases are shared with TRBD2. This CDR3 is built from 18 residues. The germline CDR1 and CDR2 sequences are SNHLY and FYNNEI. The junction had 14 bases not matched to a gene; V was cut back by 3 bases and J by 4 bases. The CDR3 bases are TGTGCCAGCAGTGATGGGGCTAGCGGGAGTGTATTGGGAGAGACCCAGTACTTC. Its translation is CASSDGASGSVLGETQYF.

This chain links TRBV13 with TRBJ2-7, with 8 bases identical to TRBD1. CDR3 length: 14 residues. The germline V gene encodes CDR1 PRHDT and CDR2 FYEKMQ (reference sequence). After removal of 1 base from V and 6 bases from J, the junction contained 5 bases not matched to a gene. DNA for the CDR3: TGTGCCAGCAGCTTAGAAGGCAGGGGGCCCGAGCAGTACTTC. This sequence encodes CASSLEGRGPEQYF.

This CDR3 reads CAWSGGDGLAEYQETQYF. The CDR3 DNA is TGTGCCTGGAGTGGTGGTGACGGACTAGCGGAGTACCAAGAGACCCAGTACTTC. V and J are TRBV30 and TRBJ2-5, with TRBD2 matching over 10 bases. This CDR3 contains 18 residues. Germline V CDR1 and CDR2: GTSNPN, SVGIG (reference sequence). Losses at the gene ends were 1 base for V and 0 bases for J; bases not matched to a gene: 11.

The chain links TRBV4-3 to TRBJ2-7; 9 nucleotides line up with TRBD2. After removal of 3 bases from V and 3 bases from J, the junction contained 9 bases not matched to a gene. CDR1 is LGHNA, CDR2 YSLEER, per germline. The CDR3 runs to 16 residues. In DNA form, the CDR3 reads TGCGCCAGCAGCCATTCCTTAGCGGGGGATCACTACGAGCAGTACTTC. Translated, it gives CASSHSLAGDHYEQYF.

This clone was counted a few times. The genes are TRBV21-1 and TRBJ2-3; the DNA was not compared with TRBD2, the D call given in the table. TRBV21-1 is marked as a pseudogene. The CDR3 has 13 residues. The chain's CDR3 is CAPPGTRGNTQYF. The CDR3 region has the DNA TGTGCCCCCCCGGGAACCCGCGGAAATACGCAGTATTTT.

The chain joins TRBV7-9 to TRBJ2-1; 15 bases are shared with TRBD2. The CDR3 has 18 amino acids. V shed 8 bases and J 2 bases; nucleotides not matched to a gene: 10. Germline assignment: CDR1 SEHNR and CDR2 FQNEAQ (reference sequence). CDR3 nucleotide sequence: TGTGCCAGCGTCTCCGGGACTAGCGGGGGGTCAGCCTACAATGAGCAGTTCTTC. It translates to CASVSGTSGGSAYNEQFF.

The V gene is TRBV29-1, the J gene TRBJ2-1; TRBD2 matches 8 bases. Germline V gene lookup returns CDR1 SQVTM and CDR2 ANQGSEA. This CDR3 is 13 amino acids long. V shed 6 bases, J shed 8 bases, and the junction held 9 bases outside the gene matches. CDR3 nucleotide sequence: TGCAGCGTGAGCGGGAGCCCCTCAGATGAGCAGTTCTTC. This gives the protein CSVSGSPSDEQFF.

This clone was recorded only once. J is TRBJ1-5 and V is TRBV6-6, with D possibly matching TRBD1 (6 bases). V lost 7 bases and J 3 bases, leaving 10 bases between the germline ends. Looked up from germline, CDR1 is MNHNY and CDR2 is SVGAGI (reference sequence). The CDR3 runs to 13 residues. The CDR3 DNA follows: TGTGCCAGCACACAGGGAAACAATCAGCCCCAGCATTTT. It yields the protein CASTQGNNQPQHF.

In nucleotides, the CDR3 is TGTGCCAGCAGTTCCACGACTAGCGGGAGAGCCTCTTACAATGAGCAGTTCTTC. Translated: CASSSTTSGRASYNEQFF. The chain is built from TRBV27 and TRBJ2-1, with 12 bases aligning to TRBD2. The CDR3 runs 18 residues. V was clipped by 4 bases and J by 4 bases; unmatched bases: 11. Germline assignment: CDR1 MNHEY and CDR2 SMNVEV (reference sequence).

The chain joins TRBV4-1 to TRBJ1-5; no firm D call. Trimming removed 3 bases from V and 7 bases from J, with 10 bases in between. CDR3 length: 13 amino acids. Germline V lookup: CDR1 MGHRA, CDR2 YSYEKL. The CDR3 protein is CASSHWEEQPQHF. CDR3 nucleotides: TGCGCCAGCAGCCACTGGGAGGAACAGCCCCAGCATTTT.

The J gene is TRBJ2-5, the V gene TRBV5-1, with D perhaps TRBD1 (5 bases). V was clipped by 5 bases and J by 0 bases, with 8 bases between them. The CDR3 has 13 residues. Germline V gene data show CDR1 as SGHRS and CDR2 as YFSETQ. This CDR3 reads CASRPGNQETQYF. The CDR3 DNA is TGCGCCAGCAGGCCAGGGAACCAAGAGACCCAGTACTTC.

The V call is TRBV4-1, the J call TRBJ2-1, with D perhaps TRBD2 (5 bases). CDR1 and CDR2 from the germline V gene are MGHRA and YSYEKL. The CDR3 is 15 residues long. V was trimmed by 0 bases and J by 8 bases, leaving 14 bases between them. The CDR3 DNA sequence: TGCGCCAGCAGCCAAGATATCGCGGGCCGGGATGAGCAGTTCTTC. This sequence encodes CASSQDIAGRDEQFF.

This clone was counted a single time. V is TRBV9 and J is TRBJ1-4, with D perhaps TRBD1 (5 bases). This CDR3 comprises 16 residues. The germline V and J ends were trimmed by 0 bases and 3 bases, with 12 bases remaining between them. Germline V CDR1 and CDR2: SGDLS, YYNGEE. CDR3 sequence: CASSVGGGSANEKLFF. In DNA form, the CDR3 reads TGTGCCAGCAGCGTAGGCGGGGGATCAGCTAATGAAAAACTGTTTTTT.

This sequence joins TRBV5-1 and TRBJ1-1; D is perhaps TRBD1 (6 bases). Germline V lookup: CDR1 SGHRS, CDR2 YFSETQ. The CDR3 sequence is 16 residues long. The V end was cut by 0 bases, the J end by 1 base, with 13 bases between. The CDR3: CASSLGGRRGNTEAFF. CDR3 DNA sequence: TGCGCCAGCAGCTTGGGGGGGCGCAGGGGGAACACTGAAGCTTTCTTT.

The chain carries TRBV4-1 and TRBJ2-5; 7 bases agree with TRBD2. V shed 9 bases, J shed 3 bases, and the junction held 10 bases outside the gene matches. The V gene's germline CDR1 is MGHRA and CDR2 YSYEKL. This CDR3 contains 14 residues. CDR3 nucleotides: TGCGCCAGTACCCTTAGGGCGGGAGAAGAGACCCAGTACTTC. It specifies CASTLRAGEETQYF.

The chain employs TRBV9 and TRBJ2-2, with 11 bases lining up with TRBD2. The CDR3 length is 17 residues. Germline loops: CDR1 SGDLS, CDR2 YYNGEE. J gave up 4 bases and V 2 bases, and 7 bases lay outside the gene matches. CDR3 nucleotide sequence: TGTGCCAGCAGCGTGATTAGCGGGGGGGCGGTCACCGGGGAGCTGTTTTTT. This sequence encodes CASSVISGGAVTGELFF.

This clone is large. The genes are TRBV5-4 and TRBJ2-7; perhaps TRBD2 as D (7 bases). CDR1 is SGHNT and CDR2 is YYREEE in the germline V gene (reference sequence). The CDR3 loop spans 14 amino acids. V was shortened by 4 bases and J by 2 bases, with 13 bases between the two germline ends. The CDR3 spells CASSGRGGAYEQYF. CDR3 in DNA: TGTGCCAGCAGCGGGAGGGGGGGAGCCTACGAGCAGTACTTC. Full variable domain (remainder filled in from reference TRBV5-4 and TRBJ2-7): ETGVTQSPTHLIKTRGQQVTLRCSSQSGHNTVSWYQQALGQGPQFIFQYYREEENGRGNFPPRFSGLQFPNYSSELNVNALELDDSALYLCASSGRGGAYEQYFGPGTRLTVT.

The J gene is TRBJ2-7, the V gene TRBV6-5, with TRBD2 as a possible D gene (5 bases). The germline gives CDR1 MNHEY, CDR2 SVGAGI. The CDR3 runs 15 residues. Trimming shortened V by 6 bases and J by 0 bases, and 15 bases separated the two germline ends. The CDR3 is CASRMVGVRSYEQYF. CDR3 in DNA: TGTGCCAGCAGAATGGTCGGGGTCCGCTCCTACGAGCAGTACTTC.

In this sample, this clone turned up once. The gene calls are TRBV27 and TRBJ1-5; 9 nucleotides line up with TRBD1. The junction had 10 bases not matched to a gene; V was cut back by 9 bases and J by 7 bases. This CDR3 is 14 amino acids long. Germline V gives CDR1 MNHEY, CDR2 SMNVEV (reference sequence). CDR3 in DNA: TGTGCCAGTGGCGATGACAGGGGGTTACAGCCCCAGCATTTT. Protein product: CASGDDRGLQPQHF.